The T cell receptor beta chain described here comes from a study of technical replicates of blood from a handful of donors. Sequenced by immunoSEQ multiplex PCR; TCRdb stores in-frame clones only, minus some. Of about 67,000 clones listed, more than 95% are singletons. Trimming took off 3 bases at V and 0 bases at J, with 20 bases between the two ends. The CDR3 is 18 residues long. The germline gives CDR1 LNHNV, CDR2 YYDKDF (reference sequence). This clone was observed a single time. Sequencing was done on a sample of T cells isolated from PBMCs. The receptor comes from a human donor in good health. V and J are TRBV15 and TRBJ1-2; D perhaps matches TRBD1 (6 bases). The DNA for the CDR3 is TGTGCCACCAGCAGCTTGGGACAAAGAGCCCGAACTAACTATGGCTACACCTTC. Residues: CATSSLGQRARTNYGYTF.